These T cell receptor beta chains were read from a single sample in a study of blood T cell repertoires in COVID-19. Data came from immunoSEQ multiplex PCR; TCRdb stores just in-frame clones and leaves some out. The repertoire consists of approximately 220,000 clones, with about 90% occurring once and the leading ten covering over 1%. The sample was PBMCs or T cells enriched from blood (not recorded which). Receptors were obtained from a man younger than 40 who had recovered from COVID-19. The CDR3 runs from the conserved cysteine through the conserved F or W. A D gene is named only where the DNA matches it firmly. Only some rows state a clone size, as once, few, many or a class for expanded clones.

v_call: TRBV13; d_call: TRBD1; clone_size: NA; j_call: TRBJ1-2; cdr3_length: 15; cdr3_nt: TGTGCCAGCAGCAACGCCGGGACAGCTAACTATGGCTACACCTTC; cdr3_aa: CASSNAGTANYGYTF
v_call: TRBV5-1; d_call: NA; clone_size: NA; j_call: TRBJ2-5; cdr3_length: 16; cdr3_nt: TGCGCCAGCAGCCCCTCTGGGGGGGGCGGAGGCGAGACCCAGTACTTC; cdr3_aa: CASSPSGGGGGETQYF
v_call: TRBV7-7; d_call: NA; clone_size: NA; j_call: TRBJ1-5; cdr3_length: 19; cdr3_nt: TGTGCTAGCAGCCTCACCCAACTATTAGGACAGTTCGGCAATCAGCCCCAGCATTTT; cdr3_aa: CASSLTQLLGQFGNQPQHF
v_call: TRBV27; d_call: NA; clone_size: NA; j_call: TRBJ1-6; cdr3_length: 16; cdr3_nt: TGTGCCAGCAGTTTGGGGGCAGGGAGAGATAATTCACCCCTCCACTTT; cdr3_aa: CASSLGAGRDNSPLHF
v_call: TRBV3-1/TRBV3-2; d_call: NA; clone_size: NA; j_call: TRBJ2-5; cdr3_length: 14; cdr3_nt: TGTGCCAGCAGCCAAGATCCCCAGGGAGGGACCCAGTACTTC; cdr3_aa: CASSQDPQGGTQYF
v_call: TRBV18; d_call: TRBD2; clone_size: NA; j_call: TRBJ2-2; cdr3_length: 16; cdr3_nt: TGTGCCAGCTCCCCCCTAGCGGGAGGCTTCACCGGGGAGCTGTTTTTT; cdr3_aa: CASSPLAGGFTGELFF
v_call: TRBV28; d_call: NA; clone_size: NA; j_call: TRBJ2-2; cdr3_length: 18; cdr3_nt: TGTGCCAGCAGTTTAAAATCAATAAGGGAGTGGCTAGCCGGGGAGCTGTTTTTT; cdr3_aa: CASSLKSIREWLAGELFF
v_call: TRBV7-6; d_call: NA; clone_size: NA; j_call: TRBJ2-7; cdr3_length: 15; cdr3_nt: TGTGCCAGCAGCTTTTCTACAGGGATGGCCTACGAGCAGTACTTC; cdr3_aa: CASSFSTGMAYEQYF
v_call: TRBV2; d_call: NA; clone_size: NA; j_call: TRBJ1-5; cdr3_length: 14; cdr3_nt: TGTGCCAGCAGGCCGGACAGCTATAATCAGCCCCAGCATTTT; cdr3_aa: CASRPDSYNQPQHF
v_call: TRBV10-1; d_call: TRBD1; clone_size: NA; j_call: TRBJ1-1; cdr3_length: 20; cdr3_nt: TGCGCCAGCAGTAAACTTTCACAGGGGGCAAGCGGTCCATCAAGAACTGAAGCTTTCTTT; cdr3_aa: CASSKLSQGASGPSRTEAFF
v_call: TRBV7-2; d_call: TRBD1; clone_size: NA; j_call: TRBJ2-7; cdr3_length: 14; cdr3_nt: TGTGCCAGCAGCTTAGATCAGGGGGCCTACGAGCAGTACTTC; cdr3_aa: CASSLDQGAYEQYF
v_call: TRBV7-8; d_call: TRBD1; clone_size: NA; j_call: TRBJ2-7; cdr3_length: 15; cdr3_nt: TGTGCCAGCAGTAACCGGGACAGAACTTTTGGCGAGCAGTACTTC; cdr3_aa: CASSNRDRTFGEQYF
v_call: TRBV5-1; d_call: NA; clone_size: NA; j_call: TRBJ2-1; cdr3_length: 17; cdr3_nt: TGCGCCAGCAGCCTTGAGACTAGTTCCCCCCCGGTAGATGAGCAGTTCTTC; cdr3_aa: CASSLETSSPPVDEQFF
v_call: TRBV9; d_call: TRBD2; clone_size: NA; j_call: TRBJ2-7; cdr3_length: 16; cdr3_nt: TGTGCCAGCAGCCTCGAACCCGGGGGGGCCCCCTACGAGCAGTACTTC; cdr3_aa: CASSLEPGGAPYEQYF
v_call: TRBV4-3; d_call: NA; clone_size: NA; j_call: TRBJ2-1; cdr3_length: 16; cdr3_nt: TGCGCCAGCAGCCAAGGGCGTGCGGGGGCCAAAAATGAGCAGTTCTTC; cdr3_aa: CASSQGRAGAKNEQFF
v_call: TRBV5-5; d_call: NA; clone_size: NA; j_call: TRBJ2-7; cdr3_length: 14; cdr3_nt: TGTGCCAGCAGCTTGACACAAAGCTCCTACGAGCAGTACTTC; cdr3_aa: CASSLTQSSYEQYF
v_call: TRBV6-5; d_call: TRBD2; clone_size: NA; j_call: TRBJ2-7; cdr3_length: 14; cdr3_nt: TGTGCCAGCAGTCGCGGGAGGGCCATTAACGAGCAGTACTTC; cdr3_aa: CASSRGRAINEQYF
v_call: TRBV3-1/TRBV3-2; d_call: TRBD1; clone_size: NA; j_call: TRBJ1-2; cdr3_length: 14; cdr3_nt: TGTGCCAGCAGCCAATGGGACAGGGACTATGGCTACACCTTC; cdr3_aa: CASSQWDRDYGYTF
v_call: TRBV5-5; d_call: NA; clone_size: NA; j_call: TRBJ2-1; cdr3_length: 15; cdr3_nt: TGTGCCAGCAGCTTGGGGGCGGGAACAGCGAATGAGCAGTTCTTC; cdr3_aa: CASSLGAGTANEQFF
v_call: TRBV6-1; d_call: TRBD1; clone_size: NA; j_call: TRBJ1-2; cdr3_length: 14; cdr3_nt: TGTGCCAGCAGTGAACGGCACAGGGGGACTGGCTACACCTTC; cdr3_aa: CASSERHRGTGYTF
v_call: TRBV7-2; d_call: TRBD2; clone_size: NA; j_call: TRBJ2-1; cdr3_length: 15; cdr3_nt: TGTGCCAGCAGCGAAGTAGCGGGGGGCTACAATGAGCAGTTCTTC; cdr3_aa: CASSEVAGGYNEQFF
v_call: TRBV5-1; d_call: TRBD1; clone_size: NA; j_call: TRBJ1-2; cdr3_length: 15; cdr3_nt: TGCGCCAGCAGCTTGGTAAGGACAGGGCACTATGGCTACACCTTC; cdr3_aa: CASSLVRTGHYGYTF
v_call: TRBV29-1; d_call: NA; clone_size: NA; j_call: TRBJ1-1; cdr3_length: 10; cdr3_nt: TGCAGCGTTGAAGGAGACAGGCGCGGTTTT; cdr3_aa: CSVEGDRRGF
v_call: TRBV7-2; d_call: TRBD2; clone_size: NA; j_call: TRBJ2-3; cdr3_length: 15; cdr3_nt: TGTGCCAGCCTGGATCTAGCGGGGCTCACAGATACGCAGTATTTT; cdr3_aa: CASLDLAGLTDTQYF
v_call: TRBV11-2; d_call: NA; clone_size: NA; j_call: TRBJ2-7; cdr3_length: 13; cdr3_nt: TGTGCCAGCAGCTCAAACAGGGTCTACGAGCAGTACTTC; cdr3_aa: CASSSNRVYEQYF
v_call: TRBV9; d_call: TRBD2; clone_size: NA; j_call: TRBJ2-7; cdr3_length: 15; cdr3_nt: TGTGCCAGCAGCGTAGGAACCGGGACTAGCGGCGAGCAGTACTTC; cdr3_aa: CASSVGTGTSGEQYF
v_call: TRBV5-4; d_call: NA; clone_size: NA; j_call: TRBJ1-1; cdr3_length: 12; cdr3_nt: TGTGCCAGCAGCGTACGGGGGACTGAAGCTTTCTTT; cdr3_aa: CASSVRGTEAFF
v_call: TRBV2; d_call: TRBD1; clone_size: NA; j_call: TRBJ1-2; cdr3_length: 13; cdr3_nt: TGTGCCTGGTACAGGGGGCGGAACTATGGCTACACCTTC; cdr3_aa: CAWYRGRNYGYTF
v_call: TRBV5-4; d_call: NA; clone_size: NA; j_call: TRBJ2-7; cdr3_length: 14; cdr3_nt: TGTGCCAGCAGCTTGGTCCACCGGGATGGCGAGCAGTACTTC; cdr3_aa: CASSLVHRDGEQYF
v_call: TRBV5-1; d_call: TRBD2; clone_size: NA; j_call: TRBJ2-1; cdr3_length: 15; cdr3_nt: TGCGCCAGCAGCTCCGGTACTAGCGGGGGTTATGAGCAGTTCTTC; cdr3_aa: CASSSGTSGGYEQFF
v_call: TRBV15; d_call: NA; clone_size: once; j_call: TRBJ1-2; cdr3_length: 12; cdr3_nt: TGTGCCACCAGCAGGGAGACCAGAGGCTACACCTTC; cdr3_aa: CATSRETRGYTF
v_call: TRBV18; d_call: NA; clone_size: NA; j_call: TRBJ2-3; cdr3_length: 15; cdr3_nt: TGTGCCAGCTCACCGCTTCGCTCGGGCACAGATACGCAGTATTTT; cdr3_aa: CASSPLRSGTDTQYF
v_call: TRBV5-4; d_call: TRBD2; clone_size: NA; j_call: TRBJ2-7; cdr3_length: 17; cdr3_nt: TGTGCCAGCAGCTATACTTTCGGGACTAGCGGAGCGTACGAGCAGTACTTC; cdr3_aa: CASSYTFGTSGAYEQYF
v_call: TRBV7-2; d_call: NA; clone_size: NA; j_call: TRBJ2-1; cdr3_length: 15; cdr3_nt: TGTGCCAGCAGCTTAGGGTCGAGCTCCTACAATGAGCAGTTCTTC; cdr3_aa: CASSLGSSSYNEQFF
v_call: TRBV5-5; d_call: TRBD1; clone_size: NA; j_call: TRBJ1-6; cdr3_length: 14; cdr3_nt: TGTGCCAGCAGCGAGGGACAGGGGGCCCTCCCCCTCCACTTT; cdr3_aa: CASSEGQGALPLHF
v_call: TRBV19; d_call: NA; clone_size: once; j_call: TRBJ2-3; cdr3_length: 15; cdr3_nt: TGTGCCAGTAGCCCCCCAGGGTCGGGGGCAGATACGCAGTATTTT; cdr3_aa: CASSPPGSGADTQYF
v_call: TRBV7-2; d_call: NA; clone_size: NA; j_call: TRBJ2-1; cdr3_length: 15; cdr3_nt: TGTGCCAGCAGCTTTGGCGGCTACTCCTACAATGAGCAGTTCTTC; cdr3_aa: CASSFGGYSYNEQFF
v_call: TRBV7-2; d_call: NA; clone_size: NA; j_call: TRBJ2-5; cdr3_length: 16; cdr3_nt: TGTGCCAGCAGCTCCAACTCGGTCAGGGCAAAAGAGACCCAGTACTTC; cdr3_aa: CASSSNSVRAKETQYF
v_call: TRBV11-2; d_call: TRBD1; clone_size: once; j_call: TRBJ2-1; cdr3_length: 15; cdr3_nt: TGTGCCAGCAGCTTATACCAGGGGGCTTCCAATGAGCAGTTCTTC; cdr3_aa: CASSLYQGASNEQFF
v_call: TRBV12-3/TRBV12-4; d_call: TRBD1; clone_size: NA; j_call: TRBJ1-1; cdr3_length: 13; cdr3_nt: TGTGCCAGCAACTGGGACAGGGAGGGCGAAGCTTTCTTT; cdr3_aa: CASNWDREGEAFF
v_call: TRBV3-1/TRBV3-2; d_call: TRBD2; clone_size: NA; j_call: TRBJ2-1; cdr3_length: 15; cdr3_nt: TGTGCCAGCAGTCGGGTGGACGGGAGGGCCAATGAGCAGTTCTTC; cdr3_aa: CASSRVDGRANEQFF
v_call: TRBV15; d_call: TRBD2; clone_size: NA; j_call: TRBJ2-1; cdr3_length: 16; cdr3_nt: TGTGCCACCAGCCGAACCGGGACTAGCGGATACAATGAGCAGTTCTTC; cdr3_aa: CATSRTGTSGYNEQFF
v_call: TRBV2; d_call: NA; clone_size: NA; j_call: TRBJ1-2; cdr3_length: 13; cdr3_nt: TGTGCCAGCAGCTTTGGAGCCCTCTATGGCTACACCTTC; cdr3_aa: CASSFGALYGYTF
v_call: TRBV10-3; d_call: NA; clone_size: once; j_call: TRBJ2-1; cdr3_length: 11; cdr3_nt: TGTGCCACCAAACGGGAAAATGAGCAGTTCTTC; cdr3_aa: CATKRENEQFF
v_call: TRBV13; d_call: TRBD2; clone_size: NA; j_call: TRBJ2-1; cdr3_length: 15; cdr3_nt: TGTGCCAGCAGGGGGACTAGCGGGGGGCGAAATGAGCAGTTCTTC; cdr3_aa: CASRGTSGGRNEQFF
v_call: TRBV7-8; d_call: NA; clone_size: NA; j_call: TRBJ2-1; cdr3_length: 15; cdr3_nt: TGTGCCAGCAGCTACCCTATGCGGGGCAACAATGAGCAGTTCTTC; cdr3_aa: CASSYPMRGNNEQFF
v_call: TRBV10-3; d_call: NA; clone_size: NA; j_call: TRBJ2-7; cdr3_length: 15; cdr3_nt: TGTGCCATCAGTGAGTCCGGCGGGACGGCCTACGAGCAGTACTTC; cdr3_aa: CAISESGGTAYEQYF
v_call: TRBV15; d_call: NA; clone_size: NA; j_call: TRBJ2-4; cdr3_length: 17; cdr3_nt: TGTGCCACCAGCAGAGATGCGGGACTTATAGCCAAAAACATTCAGTACTTC; cdr3_aa: CATSRDAGLIAKNIQYF
v_call: TRBV28; d_call: TRBD1; clone_size: NA; j_call: TRBJ2-1; cdr3_length: 16; cdr3_nt: TGTGCCAGCAGTGAGATTGGACAGGAGGCGGGCAATGAGCAGTTCTTC; cdr3_aa: CASSEIGQEAGNEQFF
v_call: TRBV3-1/TRBV3-2; d_call: TRBD1; clone_size: NA; j_call: TRBJ2-5; cdr3_length: 15; cdr3_nt: TGTGCCAGCAGGCCCCGGGACAGGGAACAAGAGACCCAGTACTTC; cdr3_aa: CASRPRDREQETQYF
v_call: TRBV5-4; d_call: TRBD2; clone_size: once; j_call: TRBJ2-1; cdr3_length: 16; cdr3_nt: TGTGCCAGCAGTCTCGACGGGGGGGGCTCCTACAATGAGCAGTTCTTC; cdr3_aa: CASSLDGGGSYNEQFF
v_call: TRBV27; d_call: NA; clone_size: few; j_call: TRBJ1-6; cdr3_length: 14; cdr3_nt: TGTGCCTCTACAACCACAGGGTATAATTCACCCCTCCACTTT; cdr3_aa: CASTTTGYNSPLHF
v_call: TRBV6-5; d_call: TRBD1; clone_size: NA; j_call: TRBJ2-1; cdr3_length: 15; cdr3_nt: TGTGCCAGCAGTCCCTCAGGGGGCATGGCTAGAGGCGCGTTCTTC; cdr3_aa: CASSPSGGMARGAFF
v_call: TRBV11-2; d_call: NA; clone_size: once; j_call: TRBJ2-3; cdr3_length: 15; cdr3_nt: TGTGCCAGCAGCTTGACGGGGTCACGCACAGATACGCAGTATTTT; cdr3_aa: CASSLTGSRTDTQYF